This T cell receptor (beta chain) is from a study of control samples from healthy donors and cancer patients. Some clones are missing from TCRdb's copy, which holds only in-frame ones; the method was immunoSEQ multiplex PCR. The sample has 130,000 or so clones, about 90% seen once; the top ten hold more than 6.5%. This CDR3 is 15 amino acids long. The V and J ends lost 5 bases and 4 bases respectively, with 15 bases between them. Germline loops: CDR1 SGHNT, CDR2 YENEEA. The J gene is TRBJ2-1, the V gene TRBV11-3; the D gene is possibly TRBD2 (5 bases). This TCR came from a man aged 18 to 35 in good health. The specimen was blood. The CDR3 region has the DNA TGTGCCAGCAGCCTAGCCGGGCCCCCATACAATGAGCAGTTCTTC. This codes for CASSLAGPPYNEQFF.